This TCR beta chain appears in the sequencing data of a study of shared clonotypes between healthy human individuals. Across the whole study: CD4 naive and CD4 memory each took three plates per donor, while CD8 naive took two and CD8 memory one.

Deep-level running was used for the assay. The method was immunoSEQ multiplex PCR; TCRdb's version includes in-frame clones alone and lacks a portion of them. The sample holds roughly 330,000 clones, about 74% seen once. The length of the CDR3 is 13 residues. V was clipped by 2 bases and J by 8 bases, with 10 bases between them. In germline, CDR1 is SEHNR, CDR2 FQNEAQ (reference sequence). The rearrangement uses TRBV7-9 and TRBJ2-1, with a weak D call TRBD2 (6 bases). Sequenced input: memory CD4+ T cells sorted from blood. Subset defined: CD45RA-negative fraction. This clonotype was obtained from a man younger than 45 in good health. The CDR3 bases are TGTGCCAGCAGCTTAAGGGACTTTGATGAGCAGTTCTTC. Amino acids: CASSLRDFDEQFF.